This TCR beta chain was found in a study of cytotoxic CD8 clonotypes in ibrutinib-treated CLL. Data came from immunoSEQ multiplex PCR; TCRdb stores just in-frame clones and leaves some out. The repertoire has some 29,000 clones, roughly 60% of them found once; the top ten carry approximately 15%. This CDR3 contains 13 residues. Trimming removed 3 bases at V and 5 bases at J, with 9 bases between. Germline CDR1 and CDR2: MRHNA and SNTAGT. The table lists this clone with a count of one. The TCR originated in a human donor with chronic lymphocytic leukemia. The sequenced sample was PBMCs, obtained before ibrutinib treatment. The gene calls are TRBV6-4 and TRBJ2-3; maybe TRBD1 (6 bases). CDR3 region: CASSDLGGDTQYF. DNA of the CDR3: TGTGCCAGCAGTGATTTAGGGGGAGATACGCAGTATTTT.